Sequencing of this T cell receptor (beta chain) was carried out in a study of tumor-infiltrating lymphocytes in primary liver carcinoma. Study background: Ages ranged from 30 to 69, with HCC or mixed HCC-cholangiocarcinoma.

TCR beta cDNA came from 400 to 500 ng total RNA, primed with a constant-region primer. Three nested multiplex PCR rounds, a slightly modified ARM-PCR, produced the libraries for TCR beta. TCRdb recomputed calls from the multiplex PCR reads with MiXCR, one row per CDR3 protein. The profile shows about 99,000 distinct CDR3 sequences, around three quarters of them singletons. Co-extraction of RNA and DNA was performed on about 19-33 mg of unsorted bulk tissue. All of the tumor samples contained over 90% viable tumor cells. This clonotype occurred many times. The material sequenced was liver tumor tissue from sampling region 5. Subset given: tumor region T5, tumor centre. The sequence derives from a woman aged 55-69 years with primary liver carcinoma and hepatitis B virus infection.

The CDR3, as DNA: TGTGCCAGCAGCCAAGTCAAGGGGGCTAGCAATCAGCCCCAGCATTTT. Protein: CASSQVKGASNQPQHF. The gene calls are TRBV14 and TRBJ1-5; 7 bases line up with TRBD1. This CDR3 region has 16 residues. The J segment lost 0 bases and the V segment lost 1 base, leaving 3 bases of the junction unmatched. Germline CDR1 and CDR2: SGHDN and FVKESK. Using reference TRBV14 and TRBJ1-5 for the parts outside the CDR3, the full variable domain is EAGVTQFPSHSVIEKGQTVTLRCDPISGHDNLYWYRRVMGKEIKFLLHFVKESKQDESGMPNNRFLAERTGGTYSTLKVQPAELEDSGVYFCASSQVKGASNQPQHFGDGTRLSIL.